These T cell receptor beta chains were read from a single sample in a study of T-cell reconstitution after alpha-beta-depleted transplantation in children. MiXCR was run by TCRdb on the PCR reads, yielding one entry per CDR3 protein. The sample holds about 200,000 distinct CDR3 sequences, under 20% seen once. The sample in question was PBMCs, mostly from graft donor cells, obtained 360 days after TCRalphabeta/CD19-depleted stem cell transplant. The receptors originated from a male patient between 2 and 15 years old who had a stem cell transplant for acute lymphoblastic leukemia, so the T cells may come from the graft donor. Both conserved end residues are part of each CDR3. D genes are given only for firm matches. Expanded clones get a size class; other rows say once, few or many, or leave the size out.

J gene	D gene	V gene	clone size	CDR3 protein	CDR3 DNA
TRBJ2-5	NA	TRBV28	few	CASSRGGTQYF	TGTGCCAGCAGCCGAGGAGGGACCCAGTACTTC
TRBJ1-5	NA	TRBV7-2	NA	CASSLRYSNQPQHF	TGTGCCAGCAGCTTACGCTATAGCAATCAGCCCCAGCATTTT
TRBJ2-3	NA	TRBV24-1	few	CAKLGLTDTQYF	TGTGCCAAACTAGGTTTAACAGATACGCAGTATTTT
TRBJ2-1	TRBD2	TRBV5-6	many	CASSLKRGLLLYNEQFF	TGTGCCAGCAGCTTGAAGCGGGGACTCCTCCTCTACAATGAGCAGTTCTTC
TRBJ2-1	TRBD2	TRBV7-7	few	CASSFGTSAYNEQFF	TGTGCCAGCAGCTTTGGGACTAGCGCCTACAATGAGCAGTTCTTC
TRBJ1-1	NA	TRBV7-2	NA	CASSSNRAEAFF	TGTGCCAGCAGCTCCAACAGGGCTGAAGCTTTCTTT
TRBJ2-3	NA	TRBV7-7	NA	CASSLAPGAHLLGDTQYF	TGTGCCAGCAGCTTAGCTCCGGGGGCGCATTTGTTGGGAGATACGCAGTATTTT
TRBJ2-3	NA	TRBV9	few	CASSKRKGPSTDTQYF	TGTGCCAGCAGCAAGAGAAAGGGCCCCAGCACAGATACGCAGTATTTT
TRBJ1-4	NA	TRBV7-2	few	CASSLDRAYSEKLFF	TGTGCCAGCAGCTTAGACAGGGCTTATTCCGAAAAACTGTTTTTT
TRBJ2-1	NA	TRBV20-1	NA	CSAQINARVDEQFF	TGCAGTGCCCAGATTAACGCCAGGGTCGATGAGCAGTTCTTC
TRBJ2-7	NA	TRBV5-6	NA	CASSGADYEQYF	TGTGCCAGCAGCGGGGCAGACTACGAGCAGTACTTC
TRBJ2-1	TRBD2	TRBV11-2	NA	CASSSPLAGGPGNEQFF	TGTGCCAGCAGCTCCCCCTTAGCGGGAGGGCCGGGCAATGAGCAGTTCTTC
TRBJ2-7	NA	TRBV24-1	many	CATSDSGRGAYEQYF	TGTGCCACCAGTGACTCCGGACGGGGAGCCTACGAGCAGTACTTC
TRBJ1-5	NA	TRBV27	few	CASSPAPGYNQPQHF	TGTGCCAGCAGTCCAGCCCCCGGGTATAATCAGCCCCAGCATTTT
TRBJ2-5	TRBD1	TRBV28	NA	CASSLTTPGQGKETQYF	TGTGCCAGCAGTTTGACGACACCGGGACAGGGTAAAGAGACCCAGTACTTC
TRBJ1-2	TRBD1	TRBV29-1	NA	CSVGTGDYVYGYTF	TGCAGCGTTGGAACAGGGGATTACGTCTATGGCTACACCTTC
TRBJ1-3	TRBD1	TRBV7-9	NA	CASSRGQGGENTIYF	TGTGCCAGCAGCCGAGGACAGGGCGGAGAAAACACCATATATTTT
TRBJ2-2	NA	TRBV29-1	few	CSVEPGRRELFF	TGCAGCGTTGAACCGGGTCGAAGGGAGCTGTTTTTT
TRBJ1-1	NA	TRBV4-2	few	CASSQERRARGSDTEAFF	TGTGCCAGCAGCCAAGAAAGGAGGGCGAGGGGTAGCGACACTGAAGCTTTCTTT
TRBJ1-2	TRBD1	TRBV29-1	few	CSVTGGQDYGYTF	TGCAGCGTCACAGGGGGCCAGGACTATGGCTACACCTTC
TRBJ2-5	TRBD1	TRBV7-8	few	CASSLGRDRETQYF	TGTGCCAGCAGCTTAGGTCGGGACAGAGAGACCCAGTACTTC
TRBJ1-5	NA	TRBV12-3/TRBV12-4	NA	CASSFVGISSNQPQHF	TGTGCCAGCAGTTTCGTAGGGATTTCCAGCAATCAGCCCCAGCATTTT